This is a list of T cell receptor beta chains from one sample in a study of T cell responses to AZD1222 COVID-19 vaccine. Sequenced by immunoSEQ multiplex PCR; TCRdb stores in-frame clones only, minus some. The sample carries over 90,000 clones, about 92% recorded once. Sequencing was performed on peripheral blood, taken on day 0 of AZD1222 vaccination. These receptor sequences come from an adult in good health. Both conserved end residues are part of each CDR3. A D gene is named only where the DNA matches it firmly. Part of the rows lack a size; the others show once, few, many or a class for expanded clones.

V gene	J gene	clone size	D gene	CDR3 protein	CDR3 DNA
TRBV30	TRBJ1-1	once	NA	CAWSVGLMNTEAFF	TGTGCCTGGAGTGTAGGACTAATGAACACTGAAGCTTTCTTT
TRBV3-1/TRBV3-2	TRBJ2-3	few	NA	CASSQEGGGRGTQYF	TGTGCCAGCAGCCAAGAAGGCGGGGGCCGGGGTACGCAGTATTTT
TRBV4-3	TRBJ2-1	NA	NA	CASSQDRRVEQFF	TGCGCCAGCAGCCAAGATAGGAGGGTTGAGCAGTTCTTC
TRBV7-9	TRBJ2-4	NA	TRBD1	CASSPRQGKDVNIQYF	TGTGCCAGCAGCCCCCGACAGGGAAAGGATGTAAACATTCAGTACTTC
TRBV7-9	TRBJ1-2	few	NA	CASSLEVPNYGYTF	TGTGCCAGCAGCTTAGAAGTCCCTAACTATGGCTACACCTTC
TRBV5-1	TRBJ2-1	NA	TRBD1	CASSLEQGVSNEQFF	TGCGCCAGCAGCTTGGAACAGGGGGTGTCGAATGAGCAGTTCTTC
TRBV21-1	TRBJ1-6	NA	NA	CASSRGEPTNSPLHF	TGTGCCAGCAGCAGGGGGGAACCGACGAATTCACCCCTCCACTTT
TRBV6-5	TRBJ2-7	NA	NA	CASSYRTGSEQYF	TGTGCCAGCAGTTACCGTACCGGGAGCGAGCAGTACTTC
TRBV11-2	TRBJ1-3	NA	NA	CASSLGAGPSGNTIYF	TGTGCCAGCAGCTTAGGCGCAGGCCCCTCTGGAAACACCATATATTTT
TRBV5-4	TRBJ2-5	NA	NA	CASSLGRGRFEETQYF	TGTGCCAGCAGCTTGGGGAGGGGGCGCTTTGAAGAGACCCAGTACTTC
TRBV28	TRBJ2-7	NA	NA	CATDPTVRGYEQYF	TGTGCCACCGACCCCACCGTCAGGGGATACGAGCAGTACTTC
TRBV28	TRBJ2-1	NA	TRBD1	CASSFEHGGQGRNEQFF	TGTGCCAGCAGTTTTGAACACGGGGGACAGGGGAGAAATGAGCAGTTCTTC
TRBV2	TRBJ1-1	NA	TRBD1	CASSARGLVAAEAFF	TGTGCCAGCAGTGCCAGGGGGCTCGTAGCAGCTGAAGCTTTCTTT
TRBV2	TRBJ2-2	NA	TRBD2	CASSLTSGTGELFF	TGTGCCAGCAGCCTAACTAGCGGCACCGGGGAGCTGTTTTTT
TRBV27	TRBJ1-5	NA	TRBD1	CASSLGTGVLNQPQHF	TGTGCCAGCAGTCTTGGGACAGGCGTACTTAATCAGCCCCAGCATTTT
TRBV10-2	TRBJ1-5	NA	TRBD1	CASSDLAGGFQPQHF	TGCGCCAGCAGTGATTTGGCAGGGGGCTTTCAGCCCCAGCATTTT
TRBV30	TRBJ2-7	NA	NA	CAWSARDEQYF	TGTGCTTGGTCGGCGAGGGACGAGCAGTACTTC
TRBV4-1	TRBJ1-1	NA	NA	CASSQVGSLGAFF	TGCGCCAGCAGCCAAGTGGGCAGTTTGGGGGCTTTCTTT
TRBV6-6	TRBJ1-5	NA	NA	CASSYPSVDQPQHF	TGTGCCAGCAGTTATCCATCGGTGGATCAGCCCCAGCATTTT
TRBV5-1	TRBJ2-5	NA	TRBD2	CASSRGTSGGRQETQYF	TGCGCCAGCAGCCGAGGGACTAGCGGGGGGAGACAAGAGACCCAGTACTTC
TRBV6-5	TRBJ2-2	NA	TRBD2	CASSYGGSNTGELFF	TGTGCCAGCAGCTACGGGGGGTCGAACACCGGGGAGCTGTTTTTT
TRBV10-3	TRBJ1-1	once	NA	CAIKGQTNTEAFF	TGTGCCATCAAAGGGCAGACGAACACTGAAGCTTTCTTT